Below are 10 T cell receptor beta chains sequenced from a single sample in a study of blood T cell repertoires in COVID-19. Sequenced by immunoSEQ multiplex PCR; TCRdb stores in-frame clones only, minus some. In the table there are 300,000 to 400,000 clones, over 75% of which are singletons. Sequenced input: peripheral blood. The source is a woman aged 60-70 years with COVID-19, enrolled during active disease.

The chain has TRBV7-2 and TRBJ1-2, with 8 bases aligning to TRBD1. CDR3 size: 14 residues. V lost 3 bases, J lost 8 bases, and 8 bases stayed unmatched. Germline V gene sequence: CDR1 SGHTA, CDR2 FQGNSA. In DNA form, the CDR3 reads TGTGCCAGCAGCTTTACTCAGGGGGCTAGGGGCTACACCTTC. This gives the protein CASSFTQGARGYTF.

This clone has only one observation. The chain joins TRBV3-1 (or the pseudogene TRBV3-2) to TRBJ2-7; 11 positions match TRBD2. This CDR3 is 15 amino acids long. The germline CDR1 and CDR2 sequences are LGHDT and YNNKEL (reference sequence). J gave up 2 bases and V 7 bases, and 7 bases lay outside the gene matches. CDR3: CASTYGTSGAYEQYF. The CDR3 DNA follows: TGTGCCAGCACCTACGGGACTAGCGGAGCCTACGAGCAGTACTTC.

The chain is built from TRBV15 and TRBJ2-7; D possibly corresponds to TRBD2 (6 bases). The CDR3 is 14 residues long. Trimming stripped 0 bases from V and 6 bases from J, with 12 bases between. In germline, CDR1 is LNHNV, CDR2 YYDKDF (reference sequence). The CDR3 is CATSRDYVGGEQYF. CDR3 bases: TGTGCCACCAGCAGAGACTATGTGGGGGGCGAGCAGTACTTC. Full variable domain (missing parts from reference TRBV15 and TRBJ2-7): DAMVIQNPRYQVTQFGKPVTLSCSQTLNHNVMYWYQQKSSQAPKLLFHYYDKDFNNEADTPDNFQSRRPNTSFCFLDIRSPGLGDTAMYLCATSRDYVGGEQYFGPGTRLTVT.

The chain recombines TRBV29-1 with TRBJ2-1; D possibly corresponds to TRBD2 (5 bases). CDR1 and CDR2 (germline): SQVTM, ANQGSEA. The CDR3 sequence is 15 residues long. Written as DNA, the CDR3 is TGCAGTCTTCCCTGGCGGGTTCTAAAGCCCAATGAGCAGTTCTTC. Protein product: CSLPWRVLKPNEQFF.

This clone was seen a handful of times. The chain uses TRBV6-2 or TRBV6-3 and TRBJ2-1; 8 positions match TRBD1. Trimming took 1 base from V and 7 from J; bases not matched to a gene: 6. In germline, CDR1 is MNHEY, CDR2 SVGEGT. The CDR3 contains 15 residues. The CDR3 here is CASSYYGQGLNEQFF. CDR3 DNA sequence: TGTGCCAGCAGTTACTACGGACAGGGTTTGAATGAGCAGTTCTTC.

The V call is TRBV18, the J call TRBJ2-2, with 12 bases matching TRBD2. Germline lookup yields CDR1 KGHSH and CDR2 LQKENI. CDR3 size: 17 residues. V shed 1 base, J shed 3 bases, and the junction held 3 bases outside the gene matches. CDR3 DNA sequence: TGTGCCAGCTCACCACAACTAGCGGGGGGAGACACCGGGGAGCTGTTTTTT. Protein sequence: CASSPQLAGGDTGELFF.

Only a few counts were recorded for this clone. This chain uses TRBV15 with TRBJ2-2; D is uncertain. The germline V gene encodes CDR1 LNHNV and CDR2 YYDKDF (reference sequence). The germline V and J ends were trimmed by 0 bases and 5 bases, with 4 bases remaining between them. The length of the CDR3 is 13 residues. CDR3 amino acids: CATSRDHTGELFF. The CDR3 DNA is TGTGCCACCAGCAGAGATCATACCGGGGAGCTGTTTTTT.

The chain combines TRBV3-1 (or the pseudogene TRBV3-2) with TRBJ1-3; weak D call: TRBD1 (5 bases). Trimming cost V 4 bases and J 4 bases, with 14 bases left between them. The CDR3 has 15 residues. Germline V gives CDR1 LGHDT, CDR2 YNNKEL (reference sequence). Here the CDR3 reads CASSRGRGSGNTIYF. In DNA form, the CDR3 reads TGTGCCAGCAGCCGCGGACGGGGGTCAGGAAACACCATATATTTT.

The chain has TRBV6-5 and TRBJ2-2; D is uncertain. The V gene lost 2 bases and the J gene lost 1 base, with 11 bases spanning the gap. This CDR3 contains 16 residues. Germline V CDR1 and CDR2: MNHEY, SVGAGI. The CDR3 reads CASSYGSSGNTGELFF. The CDR3 nucleotides are TGTGCCAGCAGTTACGGTTCGTCAGGGAACACCGGGGAGCTGTTTTTT.

This clone was seen a handful of times. V usage is TRBV16 and J usage is TRBJ1-3; 7 nucleotides align to TRBD1. There are 16 residues in the CDR3. Losses at the gene ends were 4 bases for V and 2 bases for J; bases not matched to a gene: 8. Germline-derived CDR1 and CDR2 are KGHSY and FQNENV. CDR3 coding DNA: TGTGCCAGCAGCCGCGTTTCAGGGGGAACTGGAAACACCATATATTTT. This encodes CASSRVSGGTGNTIYF.